Following are 26 T cell receptor beta chains from one sample sequenced in a study of shared clonotypes between healthy human individuals. Produced via immunoSEQ multiplex PCR; TCRdb's table is partial and in-frame only. Here the sample spans some 500,000 clones, 79% being singletons. Sequencing was performed on PBMCs. These receptors were taken from a woman in her thirties or forties in good health. Some clones in this sample may be carry-over from other donors' samples.

A single count supports this clone. J is TRBJ1-5 and V is TRBV28; D remains ambiguous. The CDR3 runs 12 residues. In germline, CDR1 is MDHEN, CDR2 SYDVKM. Trimming removed 6 bases at V and 6 bases at J, with 9 bases between. The DNA for the CDR3 is TGTGCCAGCAGGTACTCTGGTCAGCCCCAGCATTTT. Translating gives CASRYSGQPQHF.

CDR3 sequence reads: CASSLIQGYEQYF. The CDR3, as DNA: TGTGCCAGCAGCTTAATTCAGGGATACGAGCAGTACTTC. This rearrangement joins TRBV7-9 to TRBJ2-7; a possible D gene is TRBD1 (5 bases). Looked up from germline, CDR1 is SEHNR and CDR2 is FQNEAQ (reference sequence). The CDR3 length is 13 residues. Trimming stripped 2 bases from V and 4 bases from J, with 9 bases between.

Of note for this clone: This may be a read error, as it is one base from a much larger clone. CDR3 bases: TGTGCCAGCAGCTTGGCCGGGGGGGATCAGCCCCAGCATTTT. Encoded protein: CASSLAGGDQPQHF. The gene calls are TRBV5-4 and TRBJ1-5; a weak D match, TRBD1 (5 bases). Germline V lookup: CDR1 SGHNT, CDR2 YYREEE (reference sequence). The CDR3 length is 14 residues. The V and J ends lost 0 bases and 5 bases respectively, with 9 bases between them.

This rearrangement joins TRBV30 to TRBJ1-3; the match to TRBD1 covers 8 bases. Trimming at V came to 5 bases and at J to 10 bases, leaving 7 bases not matched to a gene. This CDR3 has 12 residues. Germline assignment: CDR1 GTSNPN and CDR2 SVGIG (reference sequence). Here the CDR3 DNA reads TGTGCCTGGGGGACAGGCATGGGGACCATATATTTT. Its translation is CAWGTGMGTIYF. Drawing the rest from reference TRBV30 and TRBJ1-3, the complete variable domain is SQTIHQWPATLVQPVGSPLSLECTVEGTSNPNLYWYRQAAGRGLQLLFYSVGIGQISSEVPQNLSASRPQDRQFILSSKKLLLSDSGFYLCAWGTGMGTIYFGEGSWLTVV.

The chain uses TRBV28 and TRBJ1-2; D unclear. Germline assignment: CDR1 MDHEN and CDR2 SYDVKM. The CDR3 is made up of 13 amino acids. Trimming cost V 3 bases and J 1 base, with 6 bases left between them. CDR3 coding DNA: TGTGCCAGCAGTTTGGCCATTAACTATGGCTACACCTTC. Residues: CASSLAINYGYTF.

In its sample, this clone was seen many times. The V gene is TRBV10-3, the J gene TRBJ1-2; D not resolved. Germline-derived CDR1 and CDR2 are ENHRY and SYGVKD. There are 14 residues in the CDR3. V lost 0 bases and J lost 5, with 10 bases in between. The CDR3 region has the DNA TGTGCCATCAGTGAGTCCGGACCGGCGTATGGCTACACCTTC. As protein: CAISESGPAYGYTF.

The CDR3 coding sequence is TGTGCCAGCAACCTGGGACTAGCGGGAGGGAGTACGCAGTATTTT. Encoded protein: CASNLGLAGGSTQYF. The rearrangement uses TRBV6-1 and TRBJ2-3, with TRBD2 matching over 16 bases. CDR1 is MNHNS and CDR2 is SASEGT in the germline V gene. V trimming: 7 bases; J trimming: 8 bases; junction bases outside the gene matches: 6. This CDR3 contains 15 residues.

This clone was counted only a few times. The chain is built from TRBV14 and TRBJ1-3; D is ambiguous. Germline V gives CDR1 SGHDN, CDR2 FVKESK. The CDR3 is 13 residues long. Trimming cost V 1 base and J 4 bases, with 5 bases left between them. CDR3 in amino acids: CASSQGAGNTIYF. CDR3 DNA sequence: TGTGCCAGCAGCCAAGGGGCGGGAAACACCATATATTTT.

The V and J genes are TRBV19 and TRBJ1-5; perhaps TRBD1 as D (6 bases). The CDR3 consists of 14 residues. The germline V and J ends were trimmed by 6 bases and 4 bases, with 13 bases remaining between them. CDR1 is LNHDA, CDR2 SQIVND, per germline (reference sequence). The CDR3, as DNA: TGTGCCAGTAGCCTAACAGGGCCAAATCAGCCCCAGCATTTT. This translates into CASSLTGPNQPQHF.

The V gene is TRBV6-6, the J gene TRBJ2-2; unclear D gene. V was trimmed by 3 bases and J by 6 bases, leaving 11 bases between them. This CDR3 has 14 amino acids. Germline loops: CDR1 MNHNY, CDR2 SVGAGI (reference sequence). CDR3 bases: TGTGCCAGCAGTTATCCGGGTCCCCCCGGGGAGCTGTTTTTT. Its translation: CASSYPGPPGELFF.

The rearrangement joins TRBV20-1 to TRBJ2-3, with D unclear. The CDR3 is 11 residues long. V lost 5 bases and J 2 bases, leaving 5 bases between the germline ends. In germline, CDR1 is DFQATT, CDR2 SNEGSKA (reference sequence). The CDR3 spells CSAEDTDTQYF. In DNA form, the CDR3 reads TGCAGTGCTGAAGACACAGATACGCAGTATTTT.

This sequence joins TRBV9 and TRBJ2-5; 12 positions match TRBD2. This CDR3 spans 16 amino acids. V gave up 0 bases and J gave up 7 bases; unmatched junction bases: 7. Germline lookup yields CDR1 SGDLS and CDR2 YYNGEE. For the CDR3, the DNA is TGTGCCAGCAGCGTAGAAGCTAGCGGGGGGGTCGGGACCCAGTACTTC. It yields the protein CASSVEASGGVGTQYF.

The V and J genes are TRBV5-1 and TRBJ2-2; TRBD1 aligns across 10 bases. Looked up from germline, CDR1 is SGHRS and CDR2 is YFSETQ. This CDR3 has 17 residues. V shed 0 bases, J shed 6 bases, and the junction held 8 bases outside the gene matches. The CDR3 reads CASSLERTGGRPGELFF. CDR3 in DNA: TGCGCCAGCAGCTTGGAGAGGACAGGGGGAAGACCCGGGGAGCTGTTTTTT.

The table lists this clone with a count of one. The chain recombines TRBV19 with TRBJ2-2; 11 bases match TRBD2. Germline CDR1 and CDR2: LNHDA and SQIVND (reference sequence). CDR3 length: 16 amino acids. J was trimmed by 4 bases and V by 4 bases; bases with no gene match: 5. DNA of the CDR3: TGTGCCAGTAGTACCACTAGCGGGAGTGGCACCGGGGAGCTGTTTTTT. Translation gives CASSTTSGSGTGELFF.

This sequence joins TRBV28 and TRBJ2-7; 9 bases are a match to TRBD2. The junction had 14 bases not matched to a gene; V was cut back by 4 bases and J by 1 base. Germline CDR1 reads MDHEN; CDR2 reads SYDVKM. CDR3 length equals 18 residues. CDR3 loop: CASSSRPALSGSSYEQYF. The CDR3 region has the DNA TGTGCCAGCAGTTCCCGCCCCGCCCTTAGCGGGAGTTCCTACGAGCAGTACTTC.

V and J are TRBV7-3 and TRBJ2-3; possibly TRBD2 for D (5 bases). The V end lost 3 bases, the J end lost 6 bases, and 10 bases lay between the germline ends. Looked up from germline, CDR1 is SGHTA and CDR2 is FQGTGA. The CDR3 covers 13 residues. The CDR3 nucleotides are TGTGCCAGCAGCTTGGAGGCACCGGATACGCAGTATTTT. Protein product: CASSLEAPDTQYF.

This sequence joins TRBV7-9 and TRBJ1-1; 9 bases line up with TRBD1. CDR1 and CDR2 (germline): SEHNR, FQNEAQ (reference sequence). The CDR3 spans 14 residues. Trimming at V came to 5 bases and at J to 5 bases, leaving 6 bases not matched to a gene. CDR3 coding DNA: TGTGCCAGCAGCAACACAGGGGGCAGGACTGAAGCTTTCTTT. It is translated as CASSNTGGRTEAFF.

The J gene is TRBJ2-1, the V gene TRBV7-2, with 7 bases aligning to TRBD2. The germline V gene encodes CDR1 SGHTA and CDR2 FQGNSA. This CDR3 has 12 amino acids. V was pared by 6 bases and J by 5 bases, with 1 base of the junction left unmatched. The CDR3 nucleotides are TGTGCCAGCAGTGGACTAGACAATGAGCAGTTCTTC. It encodes CASSGLDNEQFF.

J is TRBJ2-7 and V is TRBV6-1; 9 positions match TRBD1. CDR1 MNHNS and CDR2 SASEGT come from the germline V gene. This CDR3 is 14 amino acids long. V lost 5 bases to trimming and J lost 4 bases; unmatched junction nucleotides: 6. The CDR3 sequence is CASSTGGEIYEQYF. CDR3 nucleotides: TGTGCCAGCAGTACAGGGGGCGAAATATACGAGCAGTACTTC.

This chain uses TRBV7-9 with TRBJ2-3; 11 positions match TRBD2. The CDR3 totals 18 residues. The germline V gene encodes CDR1 SEHNR and CDR2 FQNEAQ (reference sequence). V trimming: 5 bases; J trimming: 4 bases; junction bases outside the gene matches: 14. The CDR3, as DNA: TGTGCCAGCAGCGCAGGACAGATTAGCGGGAGGGCCGCAGATACGCAGTATTTT. Protein sequence: CASSAGQISGRAADTQYF. Full variable domain (rest looked up from reference TRBV7-9 and TRBJ2-3): DTGVSQNPRHKITKRGQNVTFRCDPISEHNRLYWYRQTLGQGPEFLTYFQNEAQLEKSRLLSDRFSAERPKGSFSTLEIQRTEQGDSAMYLCASSAGQISGRAADTQYFGPGTRLTVL.

The chain is built from TRBV19 and TRBJ2-1, with 7 bases aligning to TRBD2. The ends lost 2 bases at V and 0 bases at J; junction bases unmatched: 4. This CDR3 contains 16 residues. CDR1 LNHDA and CDR2 SQIVND come from the germline V gene (reference sequence). The CDR3 sequence: CASSIKGLSSYNEQFF. As DNA, the CDR3 is TGTGCCAGTAGTATAAAGGGACTAAGCTCCTACAATGAGCAGTTCTTC.

This clone was seen a single time. This chain uses TRBV6-5 with TRBJ1-5, with unresolved D. V was pared by 6 bases and J by 0 bases, with 9 bases between. The CDR3 extends over 14 amino acids. The germline V gene encodes CDR1 MNHEY and CDR2 SVGAGI. The CDR3 spells CASSPRSSNQPQHF. The CDR3 bases are TGTGCCAGCAGCCCCAGGAGTAGCAATCAGCCCCAGCATTTT.

The gene calls are TRBV7-3 and TRBJ2-7; D remains ambiguous. Looked up from germline, CDR1 is SGHTA and CDR2 is FQGTGA. This CDR3 region has 15 residues. Trimming shortened V by 5 bases and J by 6 bases, and 20 bases separated the two germline ends. CDR3 sequence reads: CASSPTSIRSREQYF. The CDR3 region has the DNA TGTGCCAGCAGCCCCACAAGTATCAGGAGTCGCGAGCAGTACTTC.

The chain combines TRBV28 with TRBJ1-5; weak D call: TRBD1 (6 bases). The CDR3 is 15 residues long. Trimming took off 2 bases at V and 7 bases at J, with 15 bases between the two ends. Per the germline V gene, CDR1 is MDHEN and CDR2 is SYDVKM. CDR3 in amino acids: CASSLPGAVGQPQHF. The CDR3 DNA follows: TGTGCCAGCAGTTTACCAGGGGCAGTAGGACAGCCCCAGCATTTT.

The count of this clone is one. This chain uses TRBV7-9 with TRBJ1-1, with 7 bases aligning to TRBD1. Germline assignment: CDR1 SEHNR and CDR2 FQNEAQ (reference sequence). The length of the CDR3 is 16 residues. Losses at the gene ends were 2 bases for V and 2 bases for J; bases not matched to a gene: 8. The CDR3, as DNA: TGTGCCAGCAGCTTATACCCCGGGACAGTAAACACTGAAGCTTTCTTT. Translation: CASSLYPGTVNTEAFF.

This sequence joins TRBV11-2 and TRBJ2-1; possible D gene TRBD2, 6 bases. Germline V lookup: CDR1 SGHAT, CDR2 FQNNGV. V was cut by 6 bases and J by 9 bases, with 12 bases left in between. This CDR3 has 12 residues. CDR3 in amino acids: CASRIAEVEQFF. Written as DNA, the CDR3 is TGTGCCAGCAGGATAGCGGAGGTTGAGCAGTTCTTC.